Listed below are T cell receptor beta chains from one sample, sequenced in a study of T cell responses to AZD1222 COVID-19 vaccine. This table comes from immunoSEQ multiplex PCR, and its TCRdb copy is limited to in-frame clones, with some not included. The repertoire has approximately 98,000 clones, around 84% of them found once; the top ten carry 3% to 4%. Sample: peripheral blood, taken on day 0 of AZD1222 vaccination. The receptors come from an adult in good health. Both conserved end residues are part of each CDR3. A D gene is named only where the DNA matches it firmly. Only some rows state a clone size, as once, few, many or a class for expanded clones.

J gene	clone size	V gene	D gene	CDR3 protein	CDR3 DNA
TRBJ1-3	.	TRBV18	.	CASSPTAPYSGNTIYF	TGTGCCAGCTCACCCACGGCGCCATACTCTGGAAACACCATATATTTT
TRBJ2-3	.	TRBV6-5	.	CASSYSFLPPDTQYF	TGTGCCAGCAGTTACTCTTTCCTACCCCCAGATACGCAGTATTTT
TRBJ2-1	.	TRBV7-6	.	CASSLGGRWRGPYNEQFF	TGTGCCAGCAGCTTAGGGGGTAGGTGGAGGGGCCCCTACAATGAGCAGTTCTTC
TRBJ2-3	.	TRBV5-1	TRBD2	CASSLWDSGAFTDTAYF	TGCGCCAGCAGCTTGTGGGATAGCGGGGCCTTCACAGATACTGCGTATTTT
TRBJ2-7	.	TRBV6-5	TRBD1	CASTTVGTGGGEQYF	TGTGCCAGCACCACGGTGGGGACAGGGGGCGGCGAGCAGTACTTC
TRBJ1-5	.	TRBV30	.	CAWSVVQRNQPQHF	TGTGCCTGGAGTGTAGTACAGAGAAATCAGCCCCAGCATTTT
TRBJ1-1	.	TRBV7-8	.	CASSLTPGVNTEAFF	TGTGCCAGCAGCTTAACCCCGGGAGTGAACACTGAAGCTTTCTTT
TRBJ1-1	once	TRBV7-3	.	CASSLPNSAEAFF	TGTGCCAGCAGCCTTCCGAACAGCGCCGAAGCTTTCTTT
TRBJ1-2	.	TRBV6-5	.	CASSYRNYGYTF	TGTGCCAGCAGTTACAGGAACTATGGCTACACCTTC
TRBJ1-4	.	TRBV12-3/TRBV12-4	.	CASLLNTDEKLFF	TGTGCCAGCCTCTTAAACACGGACGAAAAACTGTTTTTT
TRBJ1-1	.	TRBV19	.	CASSRSTGIPEAFF	TGTGCCAGTAGTAGAAGTACAGGGATCCCTGAAGCTTTCTTT
TRBJ1-2	.	TRBV2	.	CASSGQGSNYGYTF	TGTGCCAGCAGTGGGCAGGGGTCTAACTATGGCTACACCTTC
TRBJ1-1	few	TRBV5-6	TRBD1	CASSSLTRQGEAFF	TGTGCCAGCAGCTCTCTCACGAGACAGGGGGAGGCTTTCTTT
TRBJ1-1	.	TRBV3-1/TRBV3-2	.	CASSQQDSNTEAFF	TGTGCCAGCAGCCAACAAGACAGTAACACTGAAGCTTTCTTT
TRBJ2-7	.	TRBV5-1	.	CASSGLETYEQYF	TGCGCCAGCAGTGGGCTAGAGACCTACGAGCAGTACTTC
TRBJ1-5	.	TRBV3-1/TRBV3-2	.	CASSQERFHQPQHF	TGTGCCAGCAGCCAAGAACGGTTCCACCAGCCCCAGCATTTT
TRBJ1-2	.	TRBV5-1	.	CASSLVTGSGYGYTF	TGCGCCAGCAGCTTGGTAACAGGGTCGGGCTATGGCTACACCTTC
TRBJ2-7	once	TRBV10-3	.	CAISGSSYEQYF	TGTGCCATCAGTGGCTCTTCCTACGAGCAGTACTTC
TRBJ1-5	.	TRBV28	.	CASSSQNNQPQHF	TGTGCCAGCAGTTCACAAAACAATCAGCCCCAGCATTTT
TRBJ1-2	.	TRBV20-1	.	CSALGDYGYTF	TGCAGTGCACTAGGCGACTATGGCTACACCTTC
TRBJ2-7	.	TRBV3-1/TRBV3-2	TRBD1	CASSRGPGQGAYEQYF	TGTGCCAGCAGCCGTGGACCGGGACAGGGGGCCTACGAGCAGTACTTC